This T cell receptor (beta chain) emerged from a study of T cell repertoires in cytomegalovirus infection. Overall study context: CMV epitopes in the study were HLA-C-restricted (recently identified) and HLA-B-restricted (well studied). Signatures in public TCR beta sequences pointed to both CMV infection and matching HLA type.

TCRdb re-derived calls from the reads in MiXCR, one entry per CDR3 protein. Among approximately 910,000 distinct CDR3 sequences, about a third were seen once, and the ten largest hold around 15%. CDR1 is MGHRA, CDR2 YSYEKL, per germline. Trimming at V came to 0 bases and at J to 6 bases, leaving 7 bases not matched to a gene. There are 17 residues in the CDR3. The study, taken as a whole, reports: Carriers of CMV plus the relevant HLA were identified by cumulative public TCR beta family frequency.

This clonotype was picked up a small number of times. No antigen is known for it. This chain uses TRBV4-1 with TRBJ2-2; 10 bases are shared with TRBD1. The clonotype originates from a human donor in good health (CMV status not recorded). Some clones in this sample may be carry-over from other donors' samples. Sequenced here: cultured CD8+ T cells from PBMCs, sampled from culture after CMV antigen stimulation. This CDR3 reads CASSQEGQGMGPGELFF. In DNA, the CDR3 is TGCGCCAGCAGCCAAGAGGGACAGGGGATGGGGCCCGGGGAGCTGTTTTTT.